Following are 25 T cell receptor beta chains from one sample sequenced in a study of shared clonotypes between healthy human individuals. TCRdb keeps only in-frame clones here, not all; method: immunoSEQ multiplex PCR. Of around 610,000 clones listed, roughly 95% are singletons. Naivety among CD8 cells was defined by CD45RO negativity and positive CCR7 selection, thereby excluding terminally differentiated effector memory CD45RA+ cells. The sample taken for sequencing was naive CD8+ T cells sorted from blood. The receptors shown here come from a woman aged 25 to 39 in good health.

This clone was picked up one time. The chain employs TRBV7-9 and TRBJ2-1, with 8 bases aligning to TRBD2. The CDR3 has 15 residues. The junction had 12 bases not matched to a gene; V was cut back by 5 bases and J by 9 bases. Germline V gene data show CDR1 as SEHNR and CDR2 as FQNEAQ (reference sequence). The CDR3 spells CASSLAKAGAVEQFF. CDR3 nucleotides: TGTGCCAGCAGCCTGGCTAAAGCGGGAGCGGTTGAGCAGTTCTTC.

This clone is a singleton in its sample. The CDR3 region is CASSVWTSGSAEQFF. The CDR3 nucleotides are TGTGCCAGCAGTGTGTGGACTAGCGGGAGTGCTGAGCAGTTCTTC. The genes are TRBV27 and TRBJ2-1, with 13 nucleotides matching TRBD2. Germline V CDR1 and CDR2: MNHEY, SMNVEV (reference sequence). The junction had 7 bases not matched to a gene; V was cut back by 5 bases and J by 9 bases. The CDR3 totals 15 residues.

The chain combines TRBV21-1 with TRBJ1-2; the table's D call of TRBD1 was not tested on the DNA. TRBV21-1 has pseudogene status. The CDR3 sequence is 12 residues long. CDR3 in amino acids: CASGHGPLIYTF. DNA of the CDR3: TGTGCCAGCGGACACGGCCCTCTTATCTACACCTTC.

J is TRBJ2-7 and V is TRBV11-1; D is unresolved. The germline CDR1 and CDR2 sequences are SGHAT and FQDESV (reference sequence). Trimming stripped 3 bases from V and 0 bases from J, with 9 bases between. This CDR3 comprises 14 residues. CDR3 in DNA: TGTGCCAGCAGCTTGATAGATCACTCCTACGAGCAGTACTTC. It is translated as CASSLIDHSYEQYF.

The chain links TRBV28 to TRBJ2-7; 10 bases agree with TRBD2. Germline V CDR1 and CDR2: MDHEN, SYDVKM. The CDR3 is made up of 17 amino acids. Trimming took 5 bases from V and 2 from J; bases not matched to a gene: 12. CDR3 residues: CASSPRYGTSDPYEQYF. The CDR3 DNA is TGTGCCAGCAGTCCCCGATATGGGACTAGCGACCCCTACGAGCAGTACTTC. The full variable domain, completed using reference TRBV28 and TRBJ2-7, is DVKVTQSSRYLVKRTGEKVFLECVQDMDHENMFWYRQDPGLGLRLIYFSYDVKMKEKGDIPEGYSVSREKKERFSLILESASTNQTSMYLCASSPRYGTSDPYEQYFGPGTRLTVT.

The gene calls are TRBV10-1 and TRBJ1-3; 7 nucleotides match TRBD1. The trim removed 6 bases at V and 0 bases at J, leaving 11 bases unmatched. Per the germline V gene, CDR1 is WNHNN and CDR2 is SYGVQD (reference sequence). This CDR3 spans 17 amino acids. The CDR3 loop reads CASSSDREGFSGNTIYF. CDR3 bases: TGCGCCAGCAGCAGCGACAGGGAGGGATTCTCTGGAAACACCATATATTTT.

The rearrangement joins TRBV27 to TRBJ2-3; 12 bases match TRBD2. The germline V gene encodes CDR1 MNHEY and CDR2 SMNVEV (reference sequence). CDR3 length equals 17 residues. V shed 4 bases and J 4 bases; nucleotides not matched to a gene: 9. The CDR3 reads CASSSLAGGPVSDTQYF. CDR3 DNA sequence: TGTGCCAGCAGTTCCCTAGCGGGAGGGCCTGTATCAGATACGCAGTATTTT.

This clone was recorded once. This chain joins TRBV11-2 and TRBJ2-1; D call uncertain. CDR1 and CDR2 (germline): SGHAT, FQNNGV. Trimming pared 5 bases from V and 6 bases from J, leaving 14 bases between. This CDR3 is built from 14 residues. CDR3 region: CASSPMFGPNEQFF. The CDR3 bases are TGTGCCAGCAGCCCGATGTTCGGGCCCAATGAGCAGTTCTTC.

Concerning this clone: Additional DNA sequences in this sample encode the identical CDR3. The gene calls are TRBV30 and TRBJ1-2; D is ambiguous. The germline CDR1 and CDR2 sequences are GTSNPN and SVGIG (reference sequence). V dropped 4 bases and J dropped 4 bases, with 4 bases sitting between them. There are 10 residues in the CDR3. The CDR3 region is CAWKGYGYTF. CDR3 coding DNA: TGTGCCTGGAAGGGCTATGGCTACACCTTC.

The chain employs TRBV28 and TRBJ2-3, with D perhaps matching TRBD2 (5 bases). V was pared by 8 bases and J by 1 base, with 7 bases between. Germline loops: CDR1 MDHEN, CDR2 SYDVKM. The CDR3 covers 12 residues. The CDR3 nucleotides read TGTGCCAGCGAAGCGGGCACAGATACGCAGTATTTT. It translates to CASEAGTDTQYF.

The chain is built from TRBV6-5 and TRBJ2-1; weak D call: TRBD2 (6 bases). CDR3 length: 15 residues. Germline V gives CDR1 MNHEY, CDR2 SVGAGI. V was pared by 7 bases and J by 7 bases, with 20 bases between. The CDR3 loop reads CASTHRIGGPNEQFF. DNA of the CDR3: TGTGCCAGCACCCATCGAATCGGAGGGCCGAATGAGCAGTTCTTC.

V and J are TRBV29-1 and TRBJ2-5, with 9 positions matching TRBD1. The end of the DNA is better explained by TRBJ2-7, so the J call may be wrong. The CDR3 spans 13 residues. The germline gives CDR1 SQVTM, CDR2 ANQGSEA. CDR3 coding DNA: TGCAGCGCCATGAAAGGGACAGGGTACGAGCAGTACTTC. Protein product: CSAMKGTGYEQYF.

The rearrangement links TRBV10-2 to TRBJ2-5; 10 nucleotides align to TRBD2. V was clipped by 1 base and J by 5 bases; unmatched bases: 10. CDR1 WSHSY and CDR2 SAAADI come from the germline V gene. The CDR3 has 17 residues. The CDR3 here is CASSEFEEREGRETQYF. DNA for the CDR3: TGCGCCAGCAGTGAGTTTGAAGAGCGGGAGGGCCGGGAGACCCAGTACTTC.

The chain couples TRBV10-3 to TRBJ1-2, with D maybe TRBD1 (6 bases). The V end was cut by 0 bases, the J end by 4 bases, with 9 bases between. The CDR3 totals 14 residues. Germline lookup yields CDR1 ENHRY and CDR2 SYGVKD. The CDR3 bases are TGTGCCATCAGTGAGTCGGACAGAATCTATGGCTACACCTTC. This sequence encodes CAISESDRIYGYTF.

J is TRBJ2-3 and V is TRBV2; tentatively, D is TRBD2 (6 bases). This CDR3 spans 14 amino acids. Germline values: CDR1 SNHLY, CDR2 FYNNEI. The V gene lost 7 bases and the J gene lost 1 base, with 12 bases spanning the gap. The CDR3 DNA sequence: TGTGCCAGCACCACGGAGGGTGGCACAGATACGCAGTATTTT. It is translated as CASTTEGGTDTQYF.

V gene TRBV7-8 combines with J gene TRBJ2-7, with TRBD2 matching over 14 bases. The CDR3 is 17 amino acids. Trimming at V came to 5 bases and at J to 1 base, leaving 7 bases not matched to a gene. Germline lookup yields CDR1 SGHVS and CDR2 FQNEAQ. This CDR3 reads CASSAGLAGARSYEQYF. The CDR3 DNA is TGTGCCAGCAGCGCGGGACTAGCGGGAGCTCGGTCCTACGAGCAGTACTTC.

The chain has TRBV28 and TRBJ2-3; 10 nucleotides match TRBD2. After removal of 7 bases from V and 1 base from J, the junction contained 14 bases not matched to a gene. The germline CDR1 and CDR2 sequences are MDHEN and SYDVKM. This CDR3 is 18 amino acids long. The CDR3 DNA sequence: TGTGCCAGCACCACCTTTTCTCTAGCGGGAGCGGGCACAGATACGCAGTATTTT. Translating it yields CASTTFSLAGAGTDTQYF. The full variable domain, completed using reference TRBV28 and TRBJ2-3, is DVKVTQSSRYLVKRTGEKVFLECVQDMDHENMFWYRQDPGLGLRLIYFSYDVKMKEKGDIPEGYSVSREKKERFSLILESASTNQTSMYLCASTTFSLAGAGTDTQYFGPGTRLTVL.

The DNA for the CDR3 is TGTGCCGGAGACCGGGACAGATTCACAGATACGCAGTATTTT. Residues: CAGDRDRFTDTQYF. The chain links TRBV10-3 to TRBJ2-3, with TRBD1 matching over 7 bases. CDR3 size: 14 residues. V dropped 11 bases and J dropped 2; count of bases not matched to a gene: 10. The germline V gene has CDR1 ENHRY and CDR2 SYGVKD.

This chain uses TRBV19 with TRBJ2-2, with D unclear. Germline values: CDR1 LNHDA, CDR2 SQIVND (reference sequence). Trimming took off 5 bases at V and 3 bases at J, with 7 bases between the two ends. This CDR3 has 13 residues. CDR3 in amino acids: CASSPGHTGELFF. CDR3 in DNA: TGTGCCAGTAGTCCCGGGCACACCGGGGAGCTGTTTTTT.

To note about this clone: Other DNA sequences of this sample code for an identical CDR3. This chain connects TRBV27 to TRBJ2-7; TRBD2 agrees at 12 bases. This CDR3 region has 14 residues. Trimming took 5 bases from V and 7 from J; bases not matched to a gene: 6. From germline, CDR1 is MNHEY and CDR2 SMNVEV (reference sequence). The CDR3 DNA reads as TGTGCCAGCAGTCTAGCGGGAGGGCCAGGGGAGCAGTACTTC. Its protein is CASSLAGGPGEQYF.

This clone occurred once. V gene TRBV2 combines with J gene TRBJ1-1, with unresolved D. The CDR3 is 14 residues long. Germline CDR1 reads SNHLY; CDR2 reads FYNNEI. V was pared by 7 bases and J by 6 bases, with 18 bases between. As DNA, the CDR3 is TGTGCCAGCAATTCGTGGAGGGAACCCGCTGAAGCTTTCTTT. Translating gives CASNSWREPAEAFF.

The chain is built from TRBV29-1 and TRBJ2-7; no firm D call. The germline V gene has CDR1 SQVTM and CDR2 ANQGSEA. Trimming stripped 5 bases from V and 2 bases from J, with 13 bases between. The length of the CDR3 is 13 residues. The DNA for the CDR3 is TGCAGCGTTAAGACTGGAGAAACCTACGAGCAGTACTTC. As protein: CSVKTGETYEQYF.

V and J are TRBV27 and TRBJ2-3; 10 positions match TRBD2. The germline CDR1 and CDR2 sequences are MNHEY and SMNVEV (reference sequence). After removal of 4 bases from V and 0 bases from J, the junction contained 7 bases not matched to a gene. This CDR3 is 17 amino acids long. The CDR3 coding sequence is TGTGCCAGCAGTTCGACCGGACTAGCGGCAAGCACAGATACGCAGTATTTT. As protein: CASSSTGLAASTDTQYF.

The chain recombines TRBV19 with TRBJ2-7; the D gene is possibly TRBD1 (6 bases). V was trimmed by 5 bases and J by 2 bases, leaving 13 bases between them. The CDR3 extends over 14 amino acids. CDR1 and CDR2 from the germline V gene are LNHDA and SQIVND (reference sequence). The CDR3 region is CASSSSTGAYEQYF. The CDR3 DNA reads TGTGCCAGTAGTTCTTCGACAGGAGCCTACGAGCAGTACTTC.

The chain joins TRBV30 to TRBJ1-5, with 10 bases matching TRBD1. The CDR3 length is 18 residues. The germline V gene has CDR1 GTSNPN and CDR2 SVGIG (reference sequence). V lost 4 bases and J lost 0; bases outside the gene matches: 12. Written as DNA, the CDR3 is TGTGCCTGGAATTCCGGGACAGGGGCTCTTTATAGCAATCAGCCCCAGCATTTT. Translated, it gives CAWNSGTGALYSNQPQHF. Full variable domain (rest looked up from reference TRBV30 and TRBJ1-5): SQTIHQWPATLVQPVGSPLSLECTVEGTSNPNLYWYRQAAGRGLQLLFYSVGIGQISSEVPQNLSASRPQDRQFILSSKKLLLSDSGFYLCAWNSGTGALYSNQPQHFGDGTRLSIL.